Listed here are 6 T cell receptor beta chains from one sample, sequenced in a study of response to subunit inactivated influenza vaccine (dated by TCRdb to 2017 to 2018). The method was RT-PCR. The run used an Illumina HiSeq 2500. TCRdb's own reprocessing of the public reads used fastp at Q25 and MiXCR and kept productive beta chains. Rows matching on CDR3 protein sequence are summarized as one entry with the most common DNA and genes. This sample has 490,000 or so distinct CDR3 sequences in its table, and approximately 7.6% of those were observed once. The ten most abundant clones make up 10% to 15% of the sample. Specimen: PBMCs from blood, collected roughly 24 months after vaccination. All receptors derive from a man between 50 and 69 years old who received an inactivated influenza vaccine. Donor details come from another sample of the same person, matched by shared clones.

This chain joins TRBV10-3 and TRBJ2-3; D is unclear. This CDR3 is 14 amino acids long. Trimming removed 4 bases from V and 0 bases from J, with 8 bases in between. Germline assignment: CDR1 ENHRY and CDR2 SYGVKD. The CDR3 protein is CAISGHKSTDTQYF. In DNA, the CDR3 is TGTGCCATCAGTGGACACAAAAGCACAGATACGCAGTATTTT.

The table lists this clonotype with many counts. The V call is TRBV10-3, the J call TRBJ2-7; TRBD1 agrees at 11 bases. Germline lookup yields CDR1 ENHRY and CDR2 SYGVKD. Germline trimming cut 2 bases from V and 5 bases from J; bases unmatched to any gene: 5. The CDR3 is 15 residues long. CDR3 region: CAISEPGQGEHEQYF. The DNA of the CDR3 is TGTGCCATCAGTGAGCCGGGACAGGGGGAACACGAGCAGTACTTC.

A few counts support this clonotype. The gene calls are TRBV18 and TRBJ2-2; no definite D call. The CDR3 totals 15 residues. Germline loops: CDR1 KGHSH, CDR2 LQKENI. V lost 5 bases, J lost 3 bases, and 13 bases lay in between. In nucleotides, the CDR3 is TGTGCCAGCTCAGCTGGGGAATTGGACACCGGGGAGCTGTTTTTT. It translates to CASSAGELDTGELFF.

CDR3: CASNRGGGLDTQYF. The CDR3 nucleotides are TGTGCCAGCAATCGAGGGGGTGGGTTGGATACGCAGTATTTT. The chain is built from TRBV2 and TRBJ2-3, with D perhaps matching TRBD1 (6 bases). The CDR3 is made up of 14 amino acids. Germline CDR1 SNHLY, CDR2 FYNNEI. Trimming pared 7 bases from V and 6 bases from J, leaving 17 bases between.

The chain employs TRBV10-2 and TRBJ1-5; D gene uncertain. This CDR3 is built from 13 residues. The V end was cut by 4 bases, the J end by 6 bases, with 10 bases between. CDR1 and CDR2 from the germline V gene are WSHSY and SAAADI. The CDR3 DNA reads as TGCGCCAGCAGTGCGGGAAATGGTCAGCCCCAGCATTTT. It translates to CASSAGNGQPQHF.

The J gene is TRBJ2-7, the V gene TRBV21-1; the listed D gene, TRBD1, was not tested against the DNA. TRBV21-1 is flagged as a pseudogene. The length of the CDR3 is 14 residues. The CDR3 DNA follows: TGTGCCAGCAGCAAAGGGAGCAGGGGCTACGAGCAGTACTTC. The encoded protein is CASSKGSRGYEQYF.